The clone carrying this T cell receptor (beta chain) was counted at least ten times. What it recognizes is unknown. This specimen comes from a study of T cells in Graves' hyperthyroidism and ophthalmopathy. Across the study: Any treatment followed the collection of peripheral blood at initial diagnosis.

Amplified regions were TCR beta CDR3 sequences from RNA transcripts. A set of HTBI primers served as the primers for a first-round RT-PCR of the TCR CDR3. One entry per CDR3 protein, called by TCRdb with MiXCR from the multiplex PCR reads. The data show about 400,000 distinct CDR3 sequences, roughly 14% seen once. Study-level results: A 13 V-J signature model discriminated ophthalmopathy versus stable hyperthyroidism.

This CDR3 has 13 residues. Looked up from germline, CDR1 is PRHDT and CDR2 is FYEKMQ (reference sequence). V was clipped by 0 bases and J by 4 bases, with 4 bases between them. This receptor was identified in a woman between 18 and 29 years old with Graves' hyperthyroidism. The chain couples TRBV13 to TRBJ1-5; D call uncertain. The sample comprised blood. As DNA, the CDR3 is TGTGCCAGCAGCTTAGGAGTTAATCAGCCCCAGCATTTT. It is translated as CASSLGVNQPQHF.